This is a list of T cell receptor beta chains from one sample in a study of early T cells in non-severe SARS-CoV-2 infection. In TCRdb, the 5' RACE reads were re-called with MiXCR into one record per CDR3 protein. The profile covers approximately 32,000 distinct CDR3 sequences, with about 3.9% appearing a single time and under 6% taken by the ten largest. Sequencing was done on a sample of whole blood. These receptors all stem from an adult who was a healthcare worker with PCR-confirmed SARS-CoV-2 infection or an uninfected control (not recorded which). The CDR3 runs from the conserved cysteine through the conserved F or W. Each record gives: D gene, J gene, V gene, clone size, CDR3 protein, CDR3 DNA. D genes are given only for firm matches. Some rows have no size entry. The others give once, few or many, or a class for an expanded clone.

>NA|TRBJ2-1|TRBV5-1|many
CASSFLGGKGSYNEQFF
TGCGCCAGCAGCTTCCTGGGGGGAAAAGGATCCTACAATGAGCAGTTCTTC
>TRBD1|TRBJ1-1|TRBV20-1|many
CSARTPSGGGQGGTEAFF
TGCAGTGCTAGAACCCCTTCGGGGGGGGGACAGGGAGGGACTGAAGCTTTCTTT
>NA|TRBJ2-6|TRBV5-4|NA
CASSLAGGTANVLTF
TGTGCCAGCAGCTTGGCCGGCGGGACAGCCAACGTCCTGACTTTC
>TRBD2|TRBJ2-6|TRBV6-5|many
CASSTPSAGGPELDSGANVLTF
TGTGCCAGCAGCACACCGTCAGCGGGAGGGCCGGAGTTGGACTCTGGGGCCAACGTCCTGACTTTC
>TRBD1|TRBJ2-7|TRBV13|NA
CASSLEDRASNEQYF
TGTGCCAGCAGCTTGGAGGACAGGGCGAGCAACGAGCAGTACTTC
>TRBD1|TRBJ2-7|TRBV5-1|many
CASSLTRGLREQYF
TGCGCCAGCAGCTTGACCAGGGGGCTACGGGAGCAGTACTTC
>TRBD1|TRBJ2-7|TRBV12-3/TRBV12-4|many
CASSIRQGPYEQYF
TGTGCCAGCAGTATCCGACAGGGGCCCTACGAGCAGTACTTC
>NA|TRBJ2-1|TRBV9|NA
CASSAGFPNEQFF
TGTGCCAGCAGCGCGGGCTTCCCAAATGAGCAGTTCTTC
>NA|TRBJ2-1|TRBV6-6|many
CASSYDTRGPEQFF
TGTGCCAGCAGTTACGATACCAGGGGACCGGAGCAGTTCTTC
>TRBD1|TRBJ1-5|TRBV27|many
CASSHEGQGSNQPQHF
TGTGCCAGCAGTCATGAAGGACAGGGAAGCAATCAGCCCCAGCATTTT
>NA|TRBJ1-5|TRBV3-1|many
CASSQGSTNQPQHF
TGTGCCAGCAGCCAAGGGTCGACAAATCAGCCCCAGCATTTT
>NA|TRBJ1-3|TRBV18|few
CASSPIRGASDGNTIYF
TGTGCCAGCTCACCGATCCGGGGGGCATCGGATGGAAACACCATATATTTT
>NA|TRBJ2-7|TRBV7-6|few
CASSGARGSHEQYF
TGTGCCAGCAGCGGGGCGCGAGGGTCCCACGAGCAGTACTTC
>NA|TRBJ1-5|TRBV12-3/TRBV12-4|many
CASSWGSSQPQHF
TGTGCCAGCAGTTGGGGCTCGAGCCAGCCCCAGCATTTT
>NA|TRBJ2-3|TRBV19|many
CASSIVKGSADTQYF
TGTGCCAGTAGTATAGTTAAGGGATCGGCAGATACGCAGTATTTT
>NA|TRBJ2-3|TRBV2|NA
CASRSQGSDTQYF
TGTGCCAGCAGGAGTCAGGGGTCAGATACGCAGTATTTT
>TRBD2|TRBJ2-2|TRBV6-2/TRBV6-3|many
CASSYSTSGGRNTGELFF
TGTGCCAGCAGTTACTCTACTAGCGGGGGCCGAAACACCGGGGAGCTGTTTTTT
>TRBD1|TRBJ1-1|TRBV5-1|few
CASSSSGGASRAFF
TGCGCCAGCAGCAGTTCAGGGGGCGCGAGTCGAGCTTTCTTT
>NA|TRBJ2-2|TRBV20-1|many
CSAFLQVPNTGELFF
TGCAGTGCTTTTTTACAGGTTCCGAACACCGGGGAGCTGTTTTTT
>TRBD2|TRBJ2-3|TRBV20-1|many
CSAKSGRTYTDTQYF
TGCAGTGCTAAAAGCGGGAGGACCTACACAGATACGCAGTATTTT
>TRBD1|TRBJ2-7|TRBV30|NA
CAWKGQGAYEQYF
TGTGCCTGGAAGGGCCAGGGGGCTTACGAGCAGTACTTC
>TRBD2|TRBJ2-1|TRBV7-3|many
CASSQNRLAGKYNEQFF
TGTGCCAGCAGCCAAAACAGACTAGCGGGGAAATACAATGAGCAGTTCTTC
>NA|TRBJ2-1|TRBV20-1|many
CSARVQGDNEQFF
TGCAGTGCTAGAGTGCAGGGAGACAATGAGCAGTTCTTC
>NA|TRBJ2-3|TRBV15|many
CATSRDAADTQYF
TGTGCCACCAGCAGAGATGCAGCAGATACGCAGTATTTT
>TRBD2|TRBJ2-7|TRBV29-1|many
CSVGLAGVAYF
TGCAGCGTTGGGTTAGCGGGGGTCGCGTACTTC
>TRBD1|TRBJ2-7|TRBV7-7|many
CASSLGRGSPQYF
TGTGCTAGCAGCCTGGGCAGGGGGAGCCCGCAGTACTTC
>TRBD2|TRBJ2-7|TRBV6-5|many
CASTQQGTSGRYEQYF
TGTGCCAGCACCCAACAAGGGACTAGCGGGAGGTACGAGCAGTACTTC
>NA|TRBJ2-3|TRBV6-2/TRBV6-3|many
CASSRPPGISTDTQYF
TGTGCCAGCAGCCGACCCCCGGGGATTTCGACAGATACGCAGTATTTT
>TRBD1|TRBJ2-5|TRBV11-2|many
CASSPLRDSQETQYF
TGTGCCAGCAGCCCCCTCCGGGACAGTCAAGAGACCCAGTACTTC
>TRBD2|TRBJ2-4|TRBV29-1|many
CSVEASGYNIQYF
TGCAGCGTTGAGGCTAGCGGGTACAACATTCAGTACTTC
>TRBD2|TRBJ2-5|TRBV7-2|NA
CASSRAGVTETQYF
TGTGCCAGCAGCCGAGCGGGAGTAACAGAGACCCAGTACTTC
>NA|TRBJ2-7|TRBV7-9|many
CASSPGQGSSYEQYF
TGTGCCAGCAGCCCGGGGCAGGGGAGCTCCTACGAGCAGTACTTC
>TRBD1|TRBJ2-2|TRBV5-1|many
CASSIGGSPGAGELFF
TGCGCCAGCAGCATAGGGGGCTCACCTGGGGCCGGGGAGCTGTTTTTT
>NA|TRBJ2-5|TRBV7-3|many
CASSLTATQETQYF
TGTGCCAGCAGCTTAACAGCGACCCAAGAGACCCAGTACTTC
>TRBD1|TRBJ2-1|TRBV7-2|many
CASSPQGARGNEQFF
TGTGCCAGCAGCCCACAGGGGGCGAGGGGCAATGAGCAGTTCTTC
>TRBD1|TRBJ2-2|TRBV29-1|many
CSVDPGGANTGELFF
TGCAGCGTGGATCCAGGGGGCGCGAACACCGGGGAGCTGTTTTTT
>TRBD2|TRBJ2-3|TRBV7-2|NA
CASSSVLGGVTDTQYF
TGTGCCAGCAGCTCAGTCCTGGGGGGGGTCACAGATACGCAGTATTTT
>TRBD1|TRBJ1-1|TRBV20-1|many
CSAEQGTLNTEAFF
TGCAGTGCGGAACAGGGGACGTTGAACACTGAAGCTTTCTTT
>NA|TRBJ2-3|TRBV3-1|many
CASTRGADTQYF
TGTGCCAGCACGAGGGGGGCAGATACGCAGTATTTT
>TRBD1|TRBJ2-3|TRBV5-1|NA
CASSQQSGQGASDTQYF
TGCGCCAGCAGCCAACAGTCCGGACAGGGGGCCTCAGATACGCAGTATTTT
>NA|TRBJ2-4|TRBV7-8|many
CASSLEGWSNIQYF
TGTGCCAGCAGCTTAGAAGGTTGGAGCAACATTCAGTACTTC
>NA|TRBJ2-2|TRBV7-3|many
CASSLTNTGELFF
TGTGCCAGCAGCTTAACTAACACCGGGGAGCTGTTTTTT
>NA|TRBJ1-2|TRBV11-2|many
CASSLDRPGSRNYGYTF
TGTGCCAGCAGCTTAGATCGCCCAGGGTCGCGAAACTATGGCTACACCTTC
>NA|TRBJ1-5|TRBV7-2|many
CASSIERNQPQHF
TGTGCCAGCAGCATAGAGAGGAATCAGCCCCAGCATTTT
>TRBD2|TRBJ2-1|TRBV30|many
CAWSEGLAGGQQFF
TGTGCCTGGAGTGAGGGACTAGCGGGAGGGCAGCAGTTCTTC
>NA|TRBJ2-1|TRBV29-1|many
CSVEVISGNEQFF
TGCAGCGTTGAAGTGATCAGTGGAAATGAGCAGTTCTTC
>TRBD2|TRBJ2-1|TRBV5-1|many
CASSLSGGFSLNEQFF
TGCGCCAGCAGCTTGTCGGGGGGATTCTCTCTCAATGAGCAGTTCTTC
>TRBD2|TRBJ2-3|TRBV11-1|many
CASRTSGRASDTQYF
TGTGCCAGCAGGACTAGCGGGAGGGCCTCAGATACGCAGTATTTT
>NA|TRBJ2-7|TRBV11-3|many
CASSLVGPGREQYF
TGTGCCAGCAGCTTGGTAGGACCGGGTCGGGAGCAGTACTTC
>TRBD2|TRBJ2-1|TRBV12-3/TRBV12-4|many
CASSLEGLPRVGEQFF
TGTGCCAGCAGTCTAGAGGGACTACCTCGCGTGGGTGAGCAGTTCTTC
>NA|TRBJ2-3|TRBV14|many
CASSQSSGSTDTQYF
TGTGCCAGCAGCCAATCCAGCGGGAGCACAGATACGCAGTATTTT